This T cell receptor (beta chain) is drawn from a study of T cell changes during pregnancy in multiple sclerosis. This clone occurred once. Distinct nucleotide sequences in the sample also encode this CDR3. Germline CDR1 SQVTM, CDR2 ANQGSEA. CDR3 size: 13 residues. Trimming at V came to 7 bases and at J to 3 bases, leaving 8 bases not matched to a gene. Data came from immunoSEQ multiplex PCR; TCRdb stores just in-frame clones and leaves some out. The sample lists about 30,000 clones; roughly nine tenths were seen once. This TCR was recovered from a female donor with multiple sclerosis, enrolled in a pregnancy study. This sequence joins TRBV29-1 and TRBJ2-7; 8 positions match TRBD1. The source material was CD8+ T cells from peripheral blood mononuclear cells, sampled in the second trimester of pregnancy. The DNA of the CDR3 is TGCAGCGCTGGACAGGGTCACGACTACGAGCAGTACTTC. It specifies CSAGQGHDYEQYF.